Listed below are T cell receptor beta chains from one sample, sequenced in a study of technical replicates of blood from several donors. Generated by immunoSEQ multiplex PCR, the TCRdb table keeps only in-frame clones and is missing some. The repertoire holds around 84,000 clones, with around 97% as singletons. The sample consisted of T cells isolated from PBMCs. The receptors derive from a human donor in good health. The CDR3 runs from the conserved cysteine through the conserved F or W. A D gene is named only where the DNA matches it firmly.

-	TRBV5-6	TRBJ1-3	TGTGCCAGCAGCTCAGGGCGCATCTCTGGAAACACCATATATTTT	CASSSGRISGNTIYF
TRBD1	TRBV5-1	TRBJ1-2	TGCGCCAGCAGCCTGACAGGGGACACCTCCTATGGCTACACCTTC	CASSLTGDTSYGYTF
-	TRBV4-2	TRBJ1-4	TGTGCCAGCAGCCAAGAGGGAGGAACTAATGAAAAACTGTTTTTT	CASSQEGGTNEKLFF
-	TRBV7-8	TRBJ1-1	TGTGCCAGCAGCACCAGGACAGAGCTACTTGAAGCTTTCTTT	CASSTRTELLEAFF
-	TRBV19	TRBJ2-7	TGTGCCAGTAGTATCCGTCGCCGGGGGGCGGAGGGGGACGAGCAGTACTTC	CASSIRRRGAEGDEQYF
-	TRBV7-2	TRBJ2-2	TGTGCCAGCAGCTCACTACGGATACGGGACACCGGGGAGCTGTTTTTT	CASSSLRIRDTGELFF
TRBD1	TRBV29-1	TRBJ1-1	TGCAGCGTTGAGAATTCGGGACAGGGCTTATTCCTTACTGAAGCTTTCTTT	CSVENSGQGLFLTEAFF
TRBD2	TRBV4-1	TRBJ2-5	TGCGCCAGCAGTCGGACTAGCGGGGGTGAGACCCAGTACTTC	CASSRTSGGETQYF
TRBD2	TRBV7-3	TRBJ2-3	TGTGCCAGCAGCTTACGGCTAGCGGGGTCGGCAGATACGCAGTATTTT	CASSLRLAGSADTQYF
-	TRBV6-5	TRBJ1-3	TGTGCCAGCAGCAGGGGAAGGCAGTCTGGAAACACCATATATTTT	CASSRGRQSGNTIYF
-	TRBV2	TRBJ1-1	TGTGCCAGCAGTGAAGCTGGGACAACGAACACTGAAGCTTTCTTT	CASSEAGTTNTEAFF